This T cell receptor (beta chain) was sequenced for a study of blood T cell repertoires in COVID-19. Background on the study: Sources were T cells, B-cell-depleted T cells, or PBMCs; the material itself was cDNA or gDNA.

This clone was seen only a few times. CDR3 size: 14 residues. Trimming removed 10 bases from V and 6 bases from J, with 19 bases in between. From germline, CDR1 is SGHTA and CDR2 FQGTGA. In the authors' workflow: Using reference gene primer amplification, nucleated cell counts were estimated. The method was immunoSEQ multiplex PCR; TCRdb's version includes in-frame clones alone and lacks a portion of them. V, J and clone size are taken as reported in that table, and D and trimming were inferred from the DNA itself. Here the sample spans more than 450,000 clones, roughly 87% being singletons. Cohort placement rested on clinical history that participants reported themselves. Cohort 3 recovered donors had two negative PCRs, clearance, or symptom resolution.

This sequence was found in a woman aged 18-35 years who had recovered from COVID-19. This chain uses TRBV7-3 with TRBJ1-5; D is ambiguous. The sequenced sample was PBMCs or T cells enriched from blood (not recorded which). The CDR3 nucleotides are TGTGCCATCAAGCCTGGCGGCAGAGGTCAGCCCCAGCATTTT. Translated, it gives CAIKPGGRGQPQHF. Supplemented by reference TRBV7-3 and TRBJ1-5, the full variable domain reads GAGVSQTPSNKVTEKGKYVELRCDPISGHTALYWYRQSLGQGPEFLIYFQGTGAADDSGLPNDRFFAVRPEGSVSTLKIQRTERGDSAVYLCAIKPGGRGQPQHFGDGTRLSIL.